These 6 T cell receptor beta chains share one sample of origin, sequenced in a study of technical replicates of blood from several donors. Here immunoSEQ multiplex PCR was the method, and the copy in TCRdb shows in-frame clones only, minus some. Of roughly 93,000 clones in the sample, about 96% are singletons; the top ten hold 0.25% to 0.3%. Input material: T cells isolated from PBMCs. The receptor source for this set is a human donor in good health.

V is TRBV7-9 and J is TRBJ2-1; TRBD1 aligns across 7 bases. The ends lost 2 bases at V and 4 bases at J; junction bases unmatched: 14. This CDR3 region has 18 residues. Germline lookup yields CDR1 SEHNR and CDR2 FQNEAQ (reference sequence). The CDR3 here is CASSLPRHLTGWYNEQFF. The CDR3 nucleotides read TGTGCCAGCAGCTTACCGCGCCATCTGACAGGGTGGTACAATGAGCAGTTCTTC.

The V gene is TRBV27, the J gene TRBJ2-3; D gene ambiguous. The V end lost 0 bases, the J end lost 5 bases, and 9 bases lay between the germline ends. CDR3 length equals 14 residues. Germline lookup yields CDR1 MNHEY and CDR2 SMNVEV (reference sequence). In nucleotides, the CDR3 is TGTGCCAGCAGTTTATCGCCCCGCGGAGATACGCAGTATTTT. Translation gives CASSLSPRGDTQYF.

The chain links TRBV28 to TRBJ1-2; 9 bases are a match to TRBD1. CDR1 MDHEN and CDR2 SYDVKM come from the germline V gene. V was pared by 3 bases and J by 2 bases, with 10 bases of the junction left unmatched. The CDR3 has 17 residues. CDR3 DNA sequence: TGTGCCAGCAGTTTTGGGACTAACAGGGGGCGCAACTATGGCTACACCTTC. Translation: CASSFGTNRGRNYGYTF.

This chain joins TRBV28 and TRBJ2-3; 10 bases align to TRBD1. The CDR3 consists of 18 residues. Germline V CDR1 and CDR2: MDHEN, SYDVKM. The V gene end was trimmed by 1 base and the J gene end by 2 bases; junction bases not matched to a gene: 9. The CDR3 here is CASSLSYRGQGYTDTQYF. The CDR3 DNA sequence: TGTGCCAGCAGTTTATCCTATAGGGGACAGGGGTACACAGATACGCAGTATTTT.

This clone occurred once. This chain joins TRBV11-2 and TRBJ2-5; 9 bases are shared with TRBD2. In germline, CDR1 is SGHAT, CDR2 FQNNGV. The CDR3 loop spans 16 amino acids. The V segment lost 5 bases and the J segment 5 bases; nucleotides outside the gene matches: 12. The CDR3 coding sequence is TGTGCCAGCAGCATAGGGACTAGCTCCCAAAGGGAGACCCAGTACTTC. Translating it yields CASSIGTSSQRETQYF.

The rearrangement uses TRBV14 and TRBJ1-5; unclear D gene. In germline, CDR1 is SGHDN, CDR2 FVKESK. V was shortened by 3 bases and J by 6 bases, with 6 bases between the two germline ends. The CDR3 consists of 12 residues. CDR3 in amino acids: CASSHSGQPQHF. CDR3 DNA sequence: TGTGCCAGCAGCCATTCAGGTCAGCCCCAGCATTTT. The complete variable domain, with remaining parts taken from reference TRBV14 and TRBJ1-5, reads EAGVTQFPSHSVIEKGQTVTLRCDPISGHDNLYWYRRVMGKEIKFLLHFVKESKQDESGMPNNRFLAERTGGTYSTLKVQPAELEDSGVYFCASSHSGQPQHFGDGTRLSIL.